A selection of T cell receptor beta chains follows, all from one sample in a study of T cell changes during pregnancy in multiple sclerosis. The table came from immunoSEQ multiplex PCR; TCRdb's copy has only in-frame clones and leaves some out. The sample shows roughly 70,000 clones, more than 85% of them seen only once. Sequences were derived from peripheral blood, sampled in the first trimester of pregnancy. These receptors all stem from a female donor with multiple sclerosis, enrolled in a pregnancy study. The CDR3 runs from the conserved cysteine through the conserved F or W. D genes are given only for firm matches. Part of the rows lack a size; the others show once, few, many or a class for expanded clones.

size	V	D	J	CDR3	DNA
-	TRBV19	-	TRBJ1-1	CASSIGWGGITEAFF	TGTGCCAGTAGTATAGGCTGGGGGGGAATCACTGAAGCTTTCTTT
-	TRBV7-9	-	TRBJ1-2	CASTLPVNYGYTF	TGTGCCAGCACCCTTCCCGTTAACTATGGCTACACCTTC
-	TRBV5-1	-	TRBJ1-1	CASSLQGSMNTEAFF	TGCGCCAGCAGCTTACAGGGCAGCATGAACACTGAAGCTTTCTTT
-	TRBV5-1	TRBD2	TRBJ2-5	CASSLARIAGGLETQYF	TGCGCCAGCAGCTTGGCCCGGATAGCGGGGGGGCTAGAGACCCAGTACTTC
-	TRBV14	TRBD2	TRBJ2-7	CASSQEDTGGGYEQYF	TGTGCCAGCAGCCAAGAGGACACGGGAGGGGGTTACGAGCAGTACTTC
medium-sized	TRBV28	-	TRBJ2-7	CASSLRGYEQYF	TGTGCCAGCAGTCTTCGAGGTTACGAGCAGTACTTC
-	TRBV18	-	TRBJ2-3	CASSRTQTDVARVRDTQYF	TGTGCCAGCTCACGCACCCAGACGGATGTGGCGAGGGTTAGGGATACGCAGTATTTT
once	TRBV29-1	-	TRBJ2-7	CSVELQGTYEQYF	TGCAGCGTTGAACTCCAGGGGACCTACGAGCAGTACTTC
-	TRBV5-1	TRBD1	TRBJ2-3	CASSLDRADTQYF	TGCGCCAGCAGCTTAGACAGGGCAGATACGCAGTATTTT
-	TRBV7-3	TRBD2	TRBJ2-1	CASSLAGRGNEQFF	TGTGCCAGCAGCTTAGCGGGGAGGGGAAATGAGCAGTTCTTC
-	TRBV5-5	TRBD1	TRBJ2-5	CASSSQGAPRAQYF	TGTGCCAGCAGCTCACAGGGGGCCCCACGGGCCCAGTACTTC
-	TRBV18	-	TRBJ2-2	CASSPPAGLGITGELFF	TGTGCCAGCTCACCACCCGCAGGGCTTGGGATCACCGGGGAGCTGTTTTTT
-	TRBV28	-	TRBJ2-3	CASSYTETQYF	TGTGCCAGCAGTTATACGGAGACGCAGTATTTT
-	TRBV5-1	TRBD2	TRBJ2-1	CASSASGGAYNEQFF	TGCGCCAGCAGCGCAAGCGGGGGGGCTTACAATGAGCAGTTCTTC
-	TRBV23-1	TRBD1	TRBJ1-4	CASSHPDRGNEKLFF	TGCGCCAGCAGTCATCCCGACAGGGGAAATGAAAAACTGTTTTTT
-	TRBV10-3	-	TRBJ1-3	CAISESGVSGNTIYF	TGTGCCATCAGTGAATCGGGGGTCTCTGGAAACACCATATATTTT
-	TRBV9	-	TRBJ1-6	CASSFRDLGYSPLHF	TGTGCCAGCAGCTTCCGGGATTTGGGCTATTCACCCCTCCACTTT
-	TRBV29-1	-	TRBJ1-5	CSVSDSRSNQPQHF	TGCAGCGTGTCGGACAGTAGGAGCAATCAGCCCCAGCATTTT
-	TRBV5-5	-	TRBJ2-2	CASSGRQVDTGELFF	TGTGCCAGCAGCGGGAGACAGGTTGACACCGGGGAGCTGTTTTTT
once	TRBV11-3	-	TRBJ2-5	CASSWSPAETQYF	TGTGCCAGCAGCTGGAGCCCGGCAGAGACCCAGTACTTC
-	TRBV9	-	TRBJ1-3	CASGRSGNTIYF	TGTGCCAGCGGGCGCTCTGGAAACACCATATATTTT
-	TRBV10-3	TRBD2	TRBJ2-1	CAISERLAGGYNEQFF	TGTGCCATCAGTGAGCGACTAGCGGGAGGGTACAATGAGCAGTTCTTC
-	TRBV5-5	-	TRBJ2-7	CASSLVTGGRSVQYF	TGTGCCAGCAGCTTGGTTACGGGGGGCAGATCGGTGCAGTACTTC
once	TRBV5-5	TRBD1	TRBJ1-2	CASSPTDRARGYTF	TGTGCCAGCAGTCCCACAGACAGGGCTAGGGGCTACACCTTC
-	TRBV2	TRBD1	TRBJ1-1	CASVFQGGQGASTEAFF	TGTGCCAGCGTATTCCAGGGGGGACAGGGGGCCAGCACTGAAGCTTTCTTT
once	TRBV2	-	TRBJ2-7	CASSEPRDTYEQYF	TGTGCCAGCAGTGAACCCAGGGATACCTACGAGCAGTACTTC
large	TRBV7-9	-	TRBJ2-7	CASSPDSSYEQYF	TGTGCCAGCAGCCCGGACAGTTCCTACGAGCAGTACTTC
-	TRBV7-8	-	TRBJ1-1	CASSLNTGPYTEAFF	TGTGCCAGCAGCTTGAACACAGGGCCCTACACTGAAGCTTTCTTT
once	TRBV6-1	-	TRBJ1-4	CASSEAGLPNEKLFF	TGTGCCAGCAGTGAGGCGGGACTCCCAAATGAAAAACTGTTTTTT
-	TRBV5-1	-	TRBJ2-5	CASSLVFRGTQETQYF	TGCGCCAGCAGCTTGGTCTTTAGGGGAACCCAAGAGACCCAGTACTTC
-	TRBV15	-	TRBJ2-5	CATSRSPGGFPQETQYF	TGTGCCACCAGCAGATCCCCAGGGGGGTTCCCGCAAGAGACCCAGTACTTC
-	TRBV6-6	-	TRBJ1-1	CASSYTGSAFF	TGTGCCAGCAGTTACACGGGTAGCGCTTTCTTT
-	TRBV5-4	-	TRBJ1-2	CASSHPQTNGYTF	TGTGCCAGCAGCCACCCACAGACCAATGGCTACACCTTC
-	TRBV5-4	TRBD1	TRBJ2-1	CASSSPGQGRDEQFF	TGTGCCAGCAGTTCCCCTGGACAGGGGCGAGATGAGCAGTTCTTC
-	TRBV2	-	TRBJ2-3	CASSERGRAGGDTQYF	TGTGCCAGCAGTGAAAGGGGGAGGGCCGGAGGAGATACGCAGTATTTT
-	TRBV7-9	TRBD1	TRBJ2-7	CASSQGTGAYEQYF	TGTGCCAGCAGCCAAGGGACAGGGGCCTACGAGCAGTACTTC
-	TRBV19	-	TRBJ2-2	CASILRGGSNTGELFF	TGTGCCAGTATCCTTAGAGGCGGATCGAACACCGGGGAGCTGTTTTTT
-	TRBV5-4	-	TRBJ2-2	CASSSDSERFGELFF	TGTGCCAGCAGCTCGGACAGCGAAAGGTTCGGGGAGCTGTTTTTT
-	TRBV9	TRBD1	TRBJ1-2	CASSPDRVGGYTF	TGTGCCAGCAGCCCGGACAGGGTTGGAGGCTACACCTTC
-	TRBV2	TRBD1	TRBJ1-5	CASSFKGQGNLNQPQHF	TGTGCCAGCAGCTTCAAGGGACAGGGGAACCTAAATCAGCCCCAGCATTTT
-	TRBV28	TRBD1	TRBJ1-3	CASRNQGASGNTIYF	TGTGCCAGCAGGAATCAGGGGGCTTCCGGAAACACCATATATTTT
-	TRBV5-1	TRBD1	TRBJ1-2	CASSPGTGGLIGYGYTF	TGCGCCAGCAGCCCAGGGACAGGGGGCTTAATTGGCTATGGCTACACCTTC
-	TRBV19	TRBD2	TRBJ2-7	CASSSSGAGTYEQYF	TGTGCCAGTAGTTCGAGCGGGGCCGGCACCTACGAGCAGTACTTC
-	TRBV19	-	TRBJ1-1	CASSPSPGVWGTEAFF	TGTGCCAGTAGTCCATCCCCGGGGGTGTGGGGCACTGAAGCTTTCTTT
-	TRBV27	TRBD1	TRBJ1-2	CASSLKGQRLYGYTF	TGTGCCAGCAGTTTAAAGGGACAGCGATTATATGGCTACACCTTC
-	TRBV25-1	-	TRBJ2-2	CASSPTGFRSGELFF	TGTGCCAGCAGTCCAACAGGGTTTAGATCCGGGGAGCTGTTTTTT
-	TRBV5-6	-	TRBJ1-2	CASSFSGGQGYTF	TGTGCCAGCAGCTTCTCCGGGGGGCAGGGCTACACCTTC
-	TRBV7-9	TRBD1	TRBJ2-7	CASSLVGSGQGTYEQYF	TGTGCCAGCAGCTTAGTAGGGTCGGGACAGGGCACCTACGAGCAGTACTTC
-	TRBV27	TRBD2	TRBJ2-7	CASSLGGGGLGEQYF	TGTGCCAGCAGTTTAGGTGGCGGGGGATTAGGCGAGCAGTACTTC
once	TRBV4-2	TRBD2	TRBJ2-3	CASSQSGGLRGTQYF	TGTGCCAGCAGCCAATCGGGGGGGCTAAGGGGTACGCAGTATTTT
-	TRBV10-3	-	TRBJ1-1	CASRQERGEAFF	TGTGCCTCTCGACAAGAGCGCGGGGAAGCTTTCTTT
-	TRBV5-1	TRBD1	TRBJ2-7	CASSLYPGQGGLGQYF	TGCGCCAGCAGCTTGTACCCGGGACAGGGGGGGCTCGGGCAGTACTTC
-	TRBV6-1	-	TRBJ1-3	CASSPRGAGGNTIYF	TGTGCCAGCAGTCCTCGGGGGGCTGGAGGAAACACCATATATTTT
once	TRBV19	TRBD1	TRBJ1-5	CASSAKIRGYQPQHF	TGTGCCAGTAGTGCTAAAATCAGGGGGTATCAGCCCCAGCATTTT
-	TRBV29-1	TRBD1	TRBJ2-6	CSVRMGQGGSGANVLTF	TGCAGCGTTCGCATGGGACAGGGAGGGTCTGGGGCCAACGTCCTGACTTTC
few	TRBV6-1	-	TRBJ1-6	CASTNTNSPLHF	TGTGCCAGCACGAACACGAATTCACCCCTCCACTTT
-	TRBV27	-	TRBJ1-6	CASNPGAAYNSPLHF	TGTGCCAGCAATCCAGGGGCTGCGTATAATTCACCCCTCCACTTT